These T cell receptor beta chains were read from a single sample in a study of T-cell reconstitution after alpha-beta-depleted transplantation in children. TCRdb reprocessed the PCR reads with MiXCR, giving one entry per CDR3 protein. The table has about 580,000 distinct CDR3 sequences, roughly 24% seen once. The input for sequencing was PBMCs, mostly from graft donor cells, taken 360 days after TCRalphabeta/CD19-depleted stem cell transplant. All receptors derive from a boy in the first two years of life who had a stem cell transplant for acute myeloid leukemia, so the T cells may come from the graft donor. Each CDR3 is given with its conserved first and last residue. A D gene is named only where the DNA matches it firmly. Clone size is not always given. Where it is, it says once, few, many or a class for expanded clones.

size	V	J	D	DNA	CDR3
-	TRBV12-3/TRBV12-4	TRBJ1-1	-	TGTGCCAGCAGTGCCCAGGTTTGGACTGAAGCTTTCTTT	CASSAQVWTEAFF
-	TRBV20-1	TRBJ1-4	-	TGCAGTGCTAGTGGCCAGGGAGGGGAAAAACTGTTTTTT	CSASGQGGEKLFF
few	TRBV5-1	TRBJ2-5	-	TGCGCCAGCAGCTTGATGGAAGAGACCCAGTACTTC	CASSLMEETQYF
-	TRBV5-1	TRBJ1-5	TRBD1	TGCGCCAGCAGCATGGGACAGAAGAATCAGCCCCAGCATTTT	CASSMGQKNQPQHF
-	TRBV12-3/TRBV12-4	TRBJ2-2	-	TGTGCCAGCAGTTTCCCAGGGTTCGGGGAGCTGTTTTTT	CASSFPGFGELFF
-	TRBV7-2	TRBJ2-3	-	TGTGCCAGCAGCTTAAGCCCCCCAACAGATACGCAGTATTTT	CASSLSPPTDTQYF
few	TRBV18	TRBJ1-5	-	TGTGCCAGCTCACCAGGGCAGGGACAGCCCCAGCATTTT	CASSPGQGQPQHF
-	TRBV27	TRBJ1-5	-	TGTGCCAGCAGTTTATCAGGGACGAATCAGCCCCAGCATTTT	CASSLSGTNQPQHF
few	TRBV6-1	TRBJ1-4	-	TGTGCCAGCAGGGCGAGGGTGCTAGAGGAAAAACTGTTTTTT	CASRARVLEEKLFF
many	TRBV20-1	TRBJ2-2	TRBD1	TGCAGTGCTAGACCTACGACAGGGGGCGTCGGGGAGCTGTTTTTT	CSARPTTGGVGELFF
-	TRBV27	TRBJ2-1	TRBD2	TGTGCCAGCAGTTTATTCTTCGGACTAGCGGGGGTGGATGAGCAGTTCTTC	CASSLFFGLAGVDEQFF
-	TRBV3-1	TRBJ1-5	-	TGTGCCAGCAACCAAGTACGGAAGTGGGGGTCCAGGCCCCCCAATCAGCCCCAGCATTTT	CASNQVRKWGSRPPNQPQHF
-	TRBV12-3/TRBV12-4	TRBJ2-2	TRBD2	TGTGCCAGCAGTTTACTCGGGGGGGCCACCGGGGAGCTGTTTTTT	CASSLLGGATGELFF
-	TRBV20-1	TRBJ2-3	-	TGCAGTGCCACTCGAGGACAGCCAAGCACAGATACGCAGTATTTT	CSATRGQPSTDTQYF
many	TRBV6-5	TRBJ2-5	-	TGTGCCAGCAGTTCCTTGGCGGGACAGATCCAAGAGACCCAGTACTTC	CASSSLAGQIQETQYF
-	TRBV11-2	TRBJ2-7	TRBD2	TGTGCCAGCAGCAAGACTAGCGGGGGCTTGAGCTCCTACGAGCAGTACTTC	CASSKTSGGLSSYEQYF
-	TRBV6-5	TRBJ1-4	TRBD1	TGTGCCAGCAGTTACGGACAGGGAGTAGGAGAAAAACTGTTTTTT	CASSYGQGVGEKLFF
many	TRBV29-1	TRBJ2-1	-	TGCAGCGTTGGGCCCCGAGGGGACGGCAATGAGCAGTTCTTC	CSVGPRGDGNEQFF
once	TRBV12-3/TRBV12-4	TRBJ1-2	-	TGTGCCAGCAGTTTGCTACGTGGGGAGCCTAACTATGGCTACACCTTC	CASSLLRGEPNYGYTF
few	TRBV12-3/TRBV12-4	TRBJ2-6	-	TGTGCCAGCAGTTTCCCACAGGGAGCTGGGGCCAACGTCCTGACTTTC	CASSFPQGAGANVLTF
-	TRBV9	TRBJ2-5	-	TGTGCCAGCAGCGGCAGCAATCAGGGCCAAGAGACCCAGTACTTC	CASSGSNQGQETQYF
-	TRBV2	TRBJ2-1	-	TGTACCCTCAGTTTAACGTTAGGGGGGGTCCTTCCCTACAATGAGCAGTTCTTC	CTLSLTLGGVLPYNEQFF
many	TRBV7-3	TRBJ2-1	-	TGTGCCAGCAGCTTCAGTCACGGATACGAGCAGTTCTTC	CASSFSHGYEQFF
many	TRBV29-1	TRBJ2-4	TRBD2	TGCAGCGCACCGGGACTAGCGGGGTTTTGGTACTTC	CSAPGLAGFWYF
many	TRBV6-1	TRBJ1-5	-	TGTGCCAGCAGTCCTCCCGGCAATCAGCCCCAGCATTTT	CASSPPGNQPQHF
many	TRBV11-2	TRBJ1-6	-	TGTGCCAGCAGCTTAGATGAACGCAGGGTGAATTCACCCCTCCACTTT	CASSLDERRVNSPLHF
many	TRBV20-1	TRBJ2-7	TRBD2	TGCAGTGCTAGAGACGGCGGGGGAGTATACGAGCAGTACTTC	CSARDGGGVYEQYF
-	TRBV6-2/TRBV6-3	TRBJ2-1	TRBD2	TGTGCCAGCAGTTACGCGTCTAGCGGGGGGAACAATGAGCAGTTCTTC	CASSYASSGGNNEQFF
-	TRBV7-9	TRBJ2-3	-	TGTGCCAGCAGCTTATTTCGACAGGATACGCAGTATTTT	CASSLFRQDTQYF
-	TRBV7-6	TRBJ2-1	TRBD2	TGTGCCAGCAGCTTACGGGAGGGGGTATACAATGAGCAGTTCTTC	CASSLREGVYNEQFF
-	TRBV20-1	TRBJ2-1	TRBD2	TGCAGTGCTGTCTGGACTAGCGGGTACAATGAGCAGTTCTTC	CSAVWTSGYNEQFF
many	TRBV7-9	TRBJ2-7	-	TGTGCCAGCAGCTTAGGGGGGGTCTCCTACGAGCAGTACTTC	CASSLGGVSYEQYF
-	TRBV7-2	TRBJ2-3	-	TGTGCCAGCAGCTTATTGTTGGCGGGGAAAACAGATACGCAGTATTTT	CASSLLLAGKTDTQYF
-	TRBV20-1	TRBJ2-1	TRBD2	TGCAGTGCTTCAGCAGGCCTAGCGGGGGGGCATCCCAATGAGCAGTTCTTC	CSASAGLAGGHPNEQFF
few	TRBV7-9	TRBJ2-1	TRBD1	TGTGCCAGCAGCCTACAGGGGGACTACAATGAGCAGTTCTTC	CASSLQGDYNEQFF
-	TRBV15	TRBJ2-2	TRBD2	TGTGCCACCAGCAGAGATGGGAAGCGGGGGGGCACCGGGGAGCTGTTTTTT	CATSRDGKRGGTGELFF
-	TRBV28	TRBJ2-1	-	TGTGCCAGCACCTCCTCCTCGCGGTTTTACAATGAGCAGTTCTTC	CASTSSSRFYNEQFF
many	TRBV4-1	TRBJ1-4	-	TGCGCCAGCAGCCGCGATGCGGCTATCGGGAGCGAAAAACTGTTTTTT	CASSRDAAIGSEKLFF
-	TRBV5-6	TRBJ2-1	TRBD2	TGTGCCAGCAGCACTAGCGGGGGGACCAATGAGCAGTTCTTC	CASSTSGGTNEQFF
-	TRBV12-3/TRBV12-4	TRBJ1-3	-	TGTGCCAGCAGGACAATTGACAGTATTGGAAACACCATATATTTT	CASRTIDSIGNTIYF
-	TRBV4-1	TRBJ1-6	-	TGCGCCAGCAGCCAAGGGGGGTTTTCACCCCTCCACTTT	CASSQGGFSPLHF
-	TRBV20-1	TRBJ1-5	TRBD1	TGCAGTGCTAGACCTAGGGATCGGGACAGGGGAGTTTACTATAGCAATCAGCCCCAGCATTTT	CSARPRDRDRGVYYSNQPQHF
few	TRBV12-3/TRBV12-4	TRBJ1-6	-	TGTGCCAGCAGTTTTCGCCTTCACAGACCCCTCCACTTT	CASSFRLHRPLHF
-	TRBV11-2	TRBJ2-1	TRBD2	TGTGCCAGCAGCTTAACCGGGACTAGCTCTGATGAGCAGTTCTTC	CASSLTGTSSDEQFF
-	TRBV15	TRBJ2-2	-	TGTGCCACCAGCAGCTGGGAAGGCACCGGGGAGCTGTTTTTT	CATSSWEGTGELFF
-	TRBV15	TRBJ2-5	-	TGTGCCACCAGCAGAACCAGACAGGGAGGTGAGACCCAGTACTTC	CATSRTRQGGETQYF
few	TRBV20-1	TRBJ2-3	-	TGCAGTGGGACTAAAACAGATACGCAGTATTTT	CSGTKTDTQYF
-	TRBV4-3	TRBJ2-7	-	TGCGCCAGCAGCCAAGAAGAACAGGGCACCTACGAGCAGTACTTC	CASSQEEQGTYEQYF
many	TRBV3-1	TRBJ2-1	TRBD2	TGTGCCAGCAGGTTCTCTTGGACGTTGACTAGCGGGGTCAATGAGCAGTTCTTC	CASRFSWTLTSGVNEQFF
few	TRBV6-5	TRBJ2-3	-	TGTGCCAGCAGTTACTCACGGGGGGCCACAGATACGCAGTATTTT	CASSYSRGATDTQYF
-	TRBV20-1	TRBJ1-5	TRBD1	TGCAGTGCCAAAACCGGGACAGGGCGCATGGGGCCCCAGCATTTT	CSAKTGTGRMGPQHF
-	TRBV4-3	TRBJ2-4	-	TGCGCCAGCAGCCATTCCCCCAAAAACATTCAGTACTTC	CASSHSPKNIQYF
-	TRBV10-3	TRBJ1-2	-	TGTGCCATCAGTGACGGAAATGGGGACGTAAATGGCTACACCTTC	CAISDGNGDVNGYTF
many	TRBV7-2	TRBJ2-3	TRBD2	TGTGCCAGCAGCCCACCCGGGGGGAGTCTGGATACGCAGTATTTT	CASSPPGGSLDTQYF
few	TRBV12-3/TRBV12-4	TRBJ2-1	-	TGTGCCAGCAGTTCGACATACCAGGGCTACAATGAGCAGTTCTTC	CASSSTYQGYNEQFF
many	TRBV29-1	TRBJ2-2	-	TGCAGCGTTGCCGAAAATTCTGAGCTGTTTTTT	CSVAENSELFF
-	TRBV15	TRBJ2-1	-	TGTGCCACCAGCAGAATGGCGGGCCGCACGAATGAGCAGTTCTTC	CATSRMAGRTNEQFF
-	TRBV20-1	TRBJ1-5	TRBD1	TGCAGTGCTGTAGGACAGGGAAAAATCTATCAGCCCCAGCATTTT	CSAVGQGKIYQPQHF